The source of this T cell receptor beta chain is a study of T cell responses to AZD1222 COVID-19 vaccine. Overall study findings and caveats: Repertoires were obtained solely post-peak T cell response. Compared with day 0, the breadth and depth of the Spike-specific TCR repertoire rose significantly after two doses of AZD1222. The donors showed a predominance of white British ancestry and of females, with possible underestimation of clonal diversity.

The data were produced by immunoSEQ multiplex PCR, yet TCRdb's version contains in-frame clones alone and is incomplete. Among about 160,000 clones listed, 92% were seen once. A remark on this clone: Its antigen is as yet unknown.

The CDR3 covers 14 residues. Germline V lookup: CDR1 SGHTA, CDR2 FQGNSA. V shed 5 bases and J shed 2 bases, with 12 bases lying between them. This sequence originates from an adult who received the AZD1222 COVID-19 vaccine. The source material was peripheral blood, sampled 28 days after the second AZD1222 dose. This chain links TRBV7-2 with TRBJ1-2; D gene uncertain. The CDR3 nucleotides read TGTGCCAGCAGCCCCCAGGAGGCGAACTATGGCTACACCTTC. This translates into CASSPQEANYGYTF.